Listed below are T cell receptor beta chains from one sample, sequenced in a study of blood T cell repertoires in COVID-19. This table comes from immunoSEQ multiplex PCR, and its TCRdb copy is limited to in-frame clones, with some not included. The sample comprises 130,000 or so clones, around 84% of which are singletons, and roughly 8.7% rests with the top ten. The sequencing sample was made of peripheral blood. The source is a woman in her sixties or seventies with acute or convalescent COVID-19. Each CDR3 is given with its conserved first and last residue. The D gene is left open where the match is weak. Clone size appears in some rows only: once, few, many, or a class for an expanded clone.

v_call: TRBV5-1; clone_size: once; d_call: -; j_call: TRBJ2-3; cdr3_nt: TGCGCCAGCAGCCTCCGGTCCGATACGCAGTATTTT; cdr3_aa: CASSLRSDTQYF
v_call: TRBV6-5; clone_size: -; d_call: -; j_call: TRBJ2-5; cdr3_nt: TGTGCCAGCAGTTACGGGGCAGTACAAGAGACCCAGTACTTC; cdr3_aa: CASSYGAVQETQYF
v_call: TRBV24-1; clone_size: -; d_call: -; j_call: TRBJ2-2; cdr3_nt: TGTGCCACCAGTGGGCCCCTATCGGGGGCCGGGGAGCTGTTTTTT; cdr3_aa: CATSGPLSGAGELFF
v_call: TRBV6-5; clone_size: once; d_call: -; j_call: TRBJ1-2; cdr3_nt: TGTGCCACTCAGGGAGGGGGTTATGGCTACACCTTC; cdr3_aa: CATQGGGYGYTF
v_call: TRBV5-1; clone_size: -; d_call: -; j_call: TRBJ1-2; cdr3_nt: TGCGCCAGCAGCTTGGATGGAGTCCCTTCGGCTAACTATGGCTACACCTTC; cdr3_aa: CASSLDGVPSANYGYTF
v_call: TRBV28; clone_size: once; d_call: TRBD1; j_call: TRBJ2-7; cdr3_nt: TGTGCCAGCAGTCTCCCCGCCGGACAGGCCTACGAGCAGTACTTC; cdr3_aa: CASSLPAGQAYEQYF
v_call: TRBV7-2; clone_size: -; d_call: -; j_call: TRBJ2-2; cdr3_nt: TGTGCCAGCGGCAGGGCGACCGGGGAGCTGTTTTTT; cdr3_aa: CASGRATGELFF
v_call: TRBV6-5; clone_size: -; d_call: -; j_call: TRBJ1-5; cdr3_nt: TGTGCCAGCAGAGTCCGGACAGATAGCAATCAGCCCCAGCATTTT; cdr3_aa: CASRVRTDSNQPQHF
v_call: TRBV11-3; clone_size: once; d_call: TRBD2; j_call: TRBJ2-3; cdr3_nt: TGTGCCAGCAGCTTAGAGAGTAGCGGGGGGGCCGGCGTTACGCAGTATTTT; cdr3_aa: CASSLESSGGAGVTQYF
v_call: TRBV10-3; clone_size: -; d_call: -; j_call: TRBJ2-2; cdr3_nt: TGTGCCATCAGCTCGGGTGCCCACACCGGGGAGCTGTTTTTT; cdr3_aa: CAISSGAHTGELFF
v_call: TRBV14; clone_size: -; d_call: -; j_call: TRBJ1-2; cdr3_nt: TGTGCCAGCAGCCAAGCCGGAGATGGCTATGGCTACACCTTC; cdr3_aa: CASSQAGDGYGYTF
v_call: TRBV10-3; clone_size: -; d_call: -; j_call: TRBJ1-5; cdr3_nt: TGTGCCATCAGTGAGTCGAAGGGGGTTCGCAATCAGCCCCAGCATTTT; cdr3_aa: CAISESKGVRNQPQHF
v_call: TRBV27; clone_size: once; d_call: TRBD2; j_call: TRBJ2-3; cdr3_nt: TGTGCCAGCAGGCGGGGGACCGGGGGGAATACGCAGTATTTT; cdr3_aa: CASRRGTGGNTQYF
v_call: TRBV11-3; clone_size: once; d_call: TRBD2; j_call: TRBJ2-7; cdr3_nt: TGTGCCAGCAGCTCTAGCGGGGCCATCTCCTACGAGCAGTACTTC; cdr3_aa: CASSSSGAISYEQYF
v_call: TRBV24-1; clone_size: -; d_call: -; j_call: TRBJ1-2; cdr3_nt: TGTGCCACCAGTGATTTGGCAGGGGAAGACTATGGCTACACCTTC; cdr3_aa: CATSDLAGEDYGYTF
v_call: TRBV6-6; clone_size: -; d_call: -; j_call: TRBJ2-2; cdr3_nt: TGTGCCAGCAGCGATATGGGACGGGGGACCGGGGAGCTGTTTTTT; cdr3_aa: CASSDMGRGTGELFF
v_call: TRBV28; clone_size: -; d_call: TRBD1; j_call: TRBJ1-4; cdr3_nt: TGTGCCAGCAGTTTAAAGACAGGGAACCTGTTTTTT; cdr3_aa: CASSLKTGNLFF
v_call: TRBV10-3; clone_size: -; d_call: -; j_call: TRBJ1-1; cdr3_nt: TGTGCCATCAGTGAGTCGGGTTGGGGAGACACTGAAGCTTTCTTT; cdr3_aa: CAISESGWGDTEAFF
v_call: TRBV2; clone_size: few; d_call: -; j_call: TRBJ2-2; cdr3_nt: TGTGCCAGCCGGAGAGGGCCGACCAAGAACACCGGGGAGCTGTTTTTT; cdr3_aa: CASRRGPTKNTGELFF
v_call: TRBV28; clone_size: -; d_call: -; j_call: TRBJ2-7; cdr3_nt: TGTGCCAGCAGTCGTTACGAGCAGTACTTC; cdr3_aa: CASSRYEQYF
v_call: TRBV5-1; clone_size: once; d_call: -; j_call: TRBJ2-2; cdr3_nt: TGCGCCAGCAGCACGGGGGACACCGGGGAGCTGTTTTTT; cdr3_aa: CASSTGDTGELFF
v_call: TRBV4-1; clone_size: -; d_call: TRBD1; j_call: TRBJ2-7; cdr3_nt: TGCGCCAGCAGCCTCCGGGACAGGGAGGAGTACGAGCAGTACTTC; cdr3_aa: CASSLRDREEYEQYF
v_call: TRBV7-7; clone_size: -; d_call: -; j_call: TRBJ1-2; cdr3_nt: TGTGCTAGCAGCTTGGGGAGGGTTGGGCGAGGCTTCTATGGCTACACCTTC; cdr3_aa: CASSLGRVGRGFYGYTF
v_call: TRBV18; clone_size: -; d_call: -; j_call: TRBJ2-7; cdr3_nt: TGTGCCAGCTCACCACCGGAGGGTTGGTACGAGCAGTACTTC; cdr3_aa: CASSPPEGWYEQYF
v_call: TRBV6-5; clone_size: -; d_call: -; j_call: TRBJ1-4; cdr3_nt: TGTGCCAGCACCTTACGTCCGGGAAGCAATGAAAAACTGTTTTTT; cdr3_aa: CASTLRPGSNEKLFF
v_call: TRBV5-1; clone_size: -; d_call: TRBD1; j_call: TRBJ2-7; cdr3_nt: TGCGCCAGCAGCTTGAACATGGGACAGAGCTACGAGCAGTACTTC; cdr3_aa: CASSLNMGQSYEQYF
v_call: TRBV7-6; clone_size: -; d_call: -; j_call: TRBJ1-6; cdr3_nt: TGTGCCAGCAGCTTAGTGGAGGGTGGGTCACCCCTCCACTTT; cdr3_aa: CASSLVEGGSPLHF
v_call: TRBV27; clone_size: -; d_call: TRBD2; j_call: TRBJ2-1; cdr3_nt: TGTGCCAGCAGTTTCTCGTCGCGGGGGGGCACGATGGATGAGCAGTTCTTC; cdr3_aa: CASSFSSRGGTMDEQFF
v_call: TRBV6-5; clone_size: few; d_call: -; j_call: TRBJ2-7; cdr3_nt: TGTGCCAGCAGTCCTCGGTCCGCGGGGAGTTACGAGCAGTACTTC; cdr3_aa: CASSPRSAGSYEQYF
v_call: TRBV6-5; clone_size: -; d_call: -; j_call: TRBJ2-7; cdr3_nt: TGTGCCAGCAGACAGACACAGGGTGCCTACGAGCAGTACTTC; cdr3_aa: CASRQTQGAYEQYF
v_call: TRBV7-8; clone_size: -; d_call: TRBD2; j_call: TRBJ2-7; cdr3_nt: TGTGCCAGCAGCGCGGGACTAGCGGGGGTACGTCTCGGCTCCGAGCAGTACTTC; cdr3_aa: CASSAGLAGVRLGSEQYF
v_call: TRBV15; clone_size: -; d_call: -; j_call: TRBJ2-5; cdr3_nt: TGTGCCACCAGCAGACCCGGGAGCCTCGCCGAGACCCAGTACTTC; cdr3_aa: CATSRPGSLAETQYF
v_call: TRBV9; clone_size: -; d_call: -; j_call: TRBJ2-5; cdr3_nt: TGTGCCAGCAGCGTAGAACTAGCCAGCGAGACCCAGTACTTC; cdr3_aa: CASSVELASETQYF
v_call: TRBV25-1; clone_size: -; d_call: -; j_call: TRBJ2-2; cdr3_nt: TGTGCCAGCAGTGAACTAAGAGGGCTTGGCGGGGAGCTGTTTTTT; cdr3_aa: CASSELRGLGGELFF
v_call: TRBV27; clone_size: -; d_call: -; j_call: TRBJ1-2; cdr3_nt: TGTGCCAGCAGTTTGGGGATTGGGGGCCCCTATGGCTACACCTTC; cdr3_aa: CASSLGIGGPYGYTF
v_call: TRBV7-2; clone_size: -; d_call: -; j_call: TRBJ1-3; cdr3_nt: TGTGCCAGCAGCTATCAGGGCGTAACTGGAAACACCATATATTTT; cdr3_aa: CASSYQGVTGNTIYF
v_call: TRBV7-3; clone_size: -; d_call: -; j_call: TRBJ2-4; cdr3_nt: TGTGCCAGCAGCTTAACCGGAGGGGTCAACATTCAGTACTTC; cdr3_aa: CASSLTGGVNIQYF
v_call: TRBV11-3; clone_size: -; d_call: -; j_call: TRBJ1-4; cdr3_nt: TGTGCCAGCAGCTTAGGGCGGGTAGCAACTAATGAAAAACTGTTTTTT; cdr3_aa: CASSLGRVATNEKLFF
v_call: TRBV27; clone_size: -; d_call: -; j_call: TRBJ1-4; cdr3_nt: TGTGCCAGCACCCCTCACGGGAATGAAAAACTGTTTTTT; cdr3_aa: CASTPHGNEKLFF
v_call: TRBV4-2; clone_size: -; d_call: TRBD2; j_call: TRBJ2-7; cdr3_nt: TGTGCCAGCAGCCACCAACTAGCGGGGGCGTCCTTCGAGCAGTACTTC; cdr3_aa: CASSHQLAGASFEQYF
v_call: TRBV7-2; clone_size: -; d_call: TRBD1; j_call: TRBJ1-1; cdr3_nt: TGTGCCAGCAGCACCCGACAGGGGGCGATCACTGAAGCTTTCTTT; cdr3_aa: CASSTRQGAITEAFF
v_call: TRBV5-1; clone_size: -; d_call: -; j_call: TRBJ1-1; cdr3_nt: TGCGCCAGCAGCCCCCAGGGGACATTGAACACTGAAGCTTTCTTT; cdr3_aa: CASSPQGTLNTEAFF
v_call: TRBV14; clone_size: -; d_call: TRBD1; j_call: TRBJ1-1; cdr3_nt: TGTGCCAGCAGCCGATTAACCGGGACAGTTGAAGCTTTCTTT; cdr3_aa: CASSRLTGTVEAFF
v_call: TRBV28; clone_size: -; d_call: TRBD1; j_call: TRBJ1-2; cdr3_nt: TGTGCCAGCAGTTTATGGGTACGCAGGGGGCCGGTTTCGAACTATGGCTACACCTTC; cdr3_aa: CASSLWVRRGPVSNYGYTF
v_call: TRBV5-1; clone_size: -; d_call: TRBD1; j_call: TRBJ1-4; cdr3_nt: TGCGCCAGCAGCTTGCGGGGACAGGGAATGGAAAAACTGTTTTTT; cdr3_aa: CASSLRGQGMEKLFF
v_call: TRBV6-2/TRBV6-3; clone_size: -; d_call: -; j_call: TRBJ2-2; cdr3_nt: TGTGCCAGCAGTTACTCTCGGGCAGGGGCGAACACCGGGGAGCTGTTTTTT; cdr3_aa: CASSYSRAGANTGELFF
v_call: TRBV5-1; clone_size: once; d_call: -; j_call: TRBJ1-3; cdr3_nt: TGCGCCAGCAGCCCAGACACGGCATCCAGCAGGGGCACCATATATTTT; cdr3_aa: CASSPDTASSRGTIYF
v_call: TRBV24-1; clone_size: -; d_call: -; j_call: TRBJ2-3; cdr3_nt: TGTGCCACCAGTGATTTAGGGGGTAGCACAGATACGCAGTATTTT; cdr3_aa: CATSDLGGSTDTQYF
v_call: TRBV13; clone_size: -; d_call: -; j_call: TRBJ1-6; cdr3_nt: TGTGCCAGCAGCTTAGGACGGAGAAATTCACCCCTCCACTTT; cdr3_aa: CASSLGRRNSPLHF
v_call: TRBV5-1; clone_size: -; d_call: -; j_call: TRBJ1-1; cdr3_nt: TGCGCCAGCAGGACAACCGGGGACACTGAAGCTTTCTTT; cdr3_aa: CASRTTGDTEAFF
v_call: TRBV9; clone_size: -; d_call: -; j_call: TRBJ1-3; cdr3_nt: TGTGCCAGCAGCGTAGATCCTTTCGACAGGGGAAACACCATATATTTT; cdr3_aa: CASSVDPFDRGNTIYF
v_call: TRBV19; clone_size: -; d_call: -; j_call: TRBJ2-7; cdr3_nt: TGTGCCCCCAGGGTTGGTACCTACTACGAGCAGTACTTC; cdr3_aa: CAPRVGTYYEQYF
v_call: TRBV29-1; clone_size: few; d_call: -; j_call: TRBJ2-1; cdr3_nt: TGCAGCGGGCGGGTGTCCCAAGGGAATGAGCAGTTCTTC; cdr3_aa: CSGRVSQGNEQFF
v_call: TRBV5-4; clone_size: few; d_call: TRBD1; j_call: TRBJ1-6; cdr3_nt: TGTGCCAGCAGCCAGGACAGGGCGTTATGGGCAAATTCACCCCTCCACTTT; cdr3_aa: CASSQDRALWANSPLHF